The entry that follows covers one TCR beta chain sequence. As yet, its antigen is unknown. The source of the sample is a study of early T cells in non-severe SARS-CoV-2 infection. General study findings and limits: Matches to VDJdb favored anti-spike CD8 responses and missed private and CD4 specificities.

From the 5' RACE reads, TCRdb called clonotypes with MiXCR, one entry per CDR3 protein. The sample has some 67,000 distinct CDR3 sequences; less than 15% are singletons. The CDR3 is made up of 15 amino acids. Per the germline V gene, CDR1 is SGHRS and CDR2 is YFSETQ. J lost 0 bases, V lost 0 bases, and 1 base had no gene match. The sequence derives from an adult who was a healthcare worker with PCR-confirmed SARS-CoV-2 infection or an uninfected control (not recorded which). Sequencing used whole blood. The chain has TRBV5-1 and TRBJ2-3, with TRBD1 matching 7 bases. The CDR3 spells CASSLGQGSTDTQYF. The DNA for the CDR3 is TGCGCCAGCAGCTTGGGACAGGGTAGCACAGATACGCAGTATTTT.